The 2 T cell receptor beta chains reported below all come from one sample, sequenced in a study of blood T cell repertoires in COVID-19 (dated by TCRdb to between 2020 and 2021). The library was built by means of the immunoSEQ multiplex PCR assay. TCRdb's version of the immuneACCESS table is confined to in-frame rearrangements and falls short of the full clone set. An unresolved V gene accounts for under half of the shortfall where checked; the remainder is of unknown origin. For this sample the table gives hundreds of thousands of clones, of which 88% were detected only once. About 7% of the sample rests with the top ten. Sequencing was performed on peripheral blood. These receptors originate from a woman in her sixties or seventies with COVID-19, enrolled during active disease.

In its sample, this clone was seen once. The sample carries other DNA sequences with the same CDR3. The genes are TRBV7-2 and TRBJ2-7; TRBD1 matches 9 bases. Trimming removed 5 bases from V and 2 bases from J; junction bases left unmatched: 7. The CDR3 runs to 15 residues. Germline values: CDR1 SGHTA, CDR2 FQGNSA. CDR3 bases: TGTGCCAGCAGCATCGGACAGGGGCTAACCTACGAGCAGTACTTC. It encodes CASSIGQGLTYEQYF.

The chain combines TRBV11-3 with TRBJ2-1, with TRBD2 identical over 15 bases. CDR1 is SGHNT and CDR2 is YENEEA in the germline V gene. The junction had 5 bases not matched to a gene; V was cut back by 5 bases and J by 6 bases. This CDR3 has 16 residues. CDR3 residues: CASSTQGLAGGNEQFF. As DNA, the CDR3 is TGTGCCAGCAGCACACAGGGACTAGCGGGGGGCAATGAGCAGTTCTTC. Variable domain in full (rest from reference TRBV11-3 and TRBJ2-1): EAGVVQSPRYKIIEKKQPVAFWCNPISGHNTLYWYLQNLGQGPELLIRYENEEAVDDSQLPKDRFSAERLKGVDSTLKIQPAELGDSAVYLCASSTQGLAGGNEQFFGPGTRLTVL.